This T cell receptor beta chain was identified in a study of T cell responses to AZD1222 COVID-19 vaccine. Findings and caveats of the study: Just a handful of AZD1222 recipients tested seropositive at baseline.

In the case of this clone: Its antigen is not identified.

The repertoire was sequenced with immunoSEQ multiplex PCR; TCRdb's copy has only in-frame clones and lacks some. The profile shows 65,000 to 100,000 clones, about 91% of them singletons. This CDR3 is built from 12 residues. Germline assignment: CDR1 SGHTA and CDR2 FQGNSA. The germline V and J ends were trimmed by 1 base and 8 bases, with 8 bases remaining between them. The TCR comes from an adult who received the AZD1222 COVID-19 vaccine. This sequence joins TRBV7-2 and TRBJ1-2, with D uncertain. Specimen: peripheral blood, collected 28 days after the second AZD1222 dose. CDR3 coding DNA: TGTGCCAGCAGCTTAGGGAGGATAGGCTACACCTTC. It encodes CASSLGRIGYTF.